This T cell receptor beta chain was identified in a study of cytomegalovirus exposure and HLA in healthy donors. Only one count was recorded for this clone. Its specificity is unknown. Germline and junction disagree at one end, which may indicate a read error. Primers for the PCR totalled 60 Vbeta and 13 Jbeta. The assay was immunoSEQ multiplex PCR, and TCRdb's table has in-frame clones only and misses some. The data contain 170,000 or so clones, about 79% of them singletons. Study-wide points: Later analysis placed DRB1 highest and HLA-C lowest in TCR association rates, which differed by HLA locus.

The CDR3 consists of 16 residues. The germline CDR1 and CDR2 sequences are SGHRS and YFSETQ. Everyone who donated was a healthy bone marrow donor. This clonotype was obtained from a man between 50 and 59 years old in good health and CMV-seropositive. This chain links TRBV5-1 with TRBJ1-1; weak D call: TRBD1 (5 bases). The specimen was PBMCs. This CDR3 is CASSLGGRGSNTEAFF. DNA of the CDR3: TGTGCCAGCAGCTTGGGTGGTAGGGGCTCGAACACTGAAGCTTTCTTT.